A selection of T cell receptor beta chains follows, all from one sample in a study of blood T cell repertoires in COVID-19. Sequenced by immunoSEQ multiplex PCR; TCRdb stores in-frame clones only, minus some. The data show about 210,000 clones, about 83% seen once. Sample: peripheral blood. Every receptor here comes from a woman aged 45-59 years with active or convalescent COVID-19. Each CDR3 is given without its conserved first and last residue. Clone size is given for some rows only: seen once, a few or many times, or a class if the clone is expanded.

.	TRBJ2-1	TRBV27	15	ASSPAIAVSSYNEQF
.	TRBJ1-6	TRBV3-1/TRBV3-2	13	ASSLGTGGPSPLH
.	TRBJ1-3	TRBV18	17	ASSPPTSPGPPSGNTIY
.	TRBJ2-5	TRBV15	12	ATSMTGEAETQY
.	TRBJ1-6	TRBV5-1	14	ASSLALSGDNSPLH
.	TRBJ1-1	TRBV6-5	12	ASRTGGTNTEAF
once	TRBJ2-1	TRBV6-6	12	ASSYYREGNEQF
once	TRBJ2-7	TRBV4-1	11	ASSLDRGRGQY
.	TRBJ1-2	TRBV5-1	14	ASSLDIAGTNYGYT
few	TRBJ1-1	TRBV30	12	AWTQDRSSTEAF
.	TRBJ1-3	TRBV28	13	ASTLLHGSGNTIY
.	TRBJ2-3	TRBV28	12	ASWDRTNTDTQY
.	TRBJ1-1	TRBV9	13	ASSVAQGGRTEAF
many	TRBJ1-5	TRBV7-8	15	ASSQQSYREKGQPQH
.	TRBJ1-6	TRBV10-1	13	ASSEGGQGRSPLH
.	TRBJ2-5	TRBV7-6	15	ASSYGRLWPFQETQY
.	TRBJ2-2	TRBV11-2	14	ASSRRTGSRGGELF
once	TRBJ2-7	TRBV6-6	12	ASRQVAAPYEQY
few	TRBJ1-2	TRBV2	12	ASRRAYENYGYT
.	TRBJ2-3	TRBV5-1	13	ASSPDRTSTDTQY
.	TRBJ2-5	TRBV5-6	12	ASTTPTGPETQY